This T cell receptor (beta chain) was sequenced in a study of blood T cell repertoires in COVID-19. Study-wide background: COVID-19 samples, acute and convalescent, were from the United States, Italy and Spain.

Membership in each cohort depended on participant-reported clinical history. All exposed participants met a person with COVID-19 within 2 weeks before entering the study. The assay was immunoSEQ multiplex PCR, and TCRdb's table has in-frame clones only and misses some. Here the sample spans 250,000 or so clones, around 90% being singletons. The CDR3 extends over 17 amino acids. Germline V gene data show CDR1 as MGHRA and CDR2 as YSYEKL. V lost 3 bases, J lost 0 bases, and 15 bases lay in between. This TCR was sampled from a man aged 45-65 years who had been exposed to COVID-19. Input material: PBMCs or T cells enriched from blood (not recorded which). This chain connects TRBV4-1 to TRBJ2-1, with TRBD1 as a possible D gene (7 bases). CDR3 sequence: CASSQEGQPNSYNEQFF. For the CDR3, the DNA is TGCGCCAGCAGCCAGGAGGGACAGCCAAACTCCTACAATGAGCAGTTCTTC.